These T cell receptor beta chains were read from a single sample in a study of shared clonotypes between healthy human individuals. Sequenced by immunoSEQ multiplex PCR; TCRdb stores in-frame clones only, minus some. This sample carries roughly 700,000 clones, roughly 88% of them seen once, and the ten largest clones take 34%. The sequenced sample was memory CD8+ T cells from PBMCs. All receptors come from a man between 18 and 29 years old in good health. Some clones in this sample may be carry-over from other donors' samples. Each CDR3 is given with its conserved first and last residue. D genes are given only for firm matches. A clone size is listed for some rows: how often the clone was seen (once, few, many), or a class if it is expanded.

d_gene: .; v_gene: TRBV4-1; j_gene: TRBJ2-3; abundance: .; len: 17; CDR3aa: CASSQSSREREADTQYF; CDR3nt: TGCGCCAGCAGCCAGAGCTCCCGGGAGAGGGAGGCAGATACGCAGTATTTT
d_gene: .; v_gene: TRBV27; j_gene: TRBJ2-3; abundance: .; len: 14; CDR3aa: CASSDRHSTDTQYF; CDR3nt: TGTGCCAGCAGCGACAGGCATAGCACAGATACGCAGTATTTT
d_gene: .; v_gene: TRBV5-4; j_gene: TRBJ2-5; abundance: .; len: 14; CDR3aa: CASSSRGPQETQYF; CDR3nt: TGTGCCAGCAGCTCGCGGGGGCCCCAAGAGACCCAGTACTTC
d_gene: .; v_gene: TRBV5-1; j_gene: TRBJ2-5; abundance: .; len: 14; CDR3aa: CASSRISRAETQYF; CDR3nt: TGCGCCAGCAGCCGTATCTCACGGGCAGAGACCCAGTACTTC
d_gene: TRBD1; v_gene: TRBV5-1; j_gene: TRBJ2-5; abundance: once; len: 15; CDR3aa: CASSLFRTGQETQYF; CDR3nt: TGCGCCAGCAGCTTATTCAGGACAGGGCAAGAGACCCAGTACTTC
d_gene: TRBD1; v_gene: TRBV2; j_gene: TRBJ1-1; abundance: few; len: 15; CDR3aa: CASRPSGTGNTEAFF; CDR3nt: TGTGCCAGCAGACCTTCCGGGACAGGGAACACTGAAGCTTTCTTT
d_gene: .; v_gene: TRBV5-6; j_gene: TRBJ2-1; abundance: .; len: 15; CDR3aa: CASSPGGVSYNEQFF; CDR3nt: TGTGCCAGCAGCCCCGGGGGAGTCTCCTACAATGAGCAGTTCTTC
d_gene: .; v_gene: TRBV6-5; j_gene: TRBJ2-1; abundance: .; len: 13; CDR3aa: CASAPGGPNEQFF; CDR3nt: TGTGCCAGCGCCCCCGGGGGACCCAATGAGCAGTTCTTC
d_gene: TRBD1; v_gene: TRBV6-1; j_gene: TRBJ2-7; abundance: .; len: 14; CDR3aa: CASRRTGGPYEQYF; CDR3nt: TGTGCCAGCAGAAGGACAGGGGGGCCCTACGAGCAGTACTTC
d_gene: TRBD2; v_gene: TRBV7-9; j_gene: TRBJ2-3; abundance: once; len: 17; CDR3aa: CASSLSGRASSPDTQYF; CDR3nt: TGTGCCAGCAGCTTATCCGGGAGGGCCTCCTCTCCAGATACGCAGTATTTT
d_gene: .; v_gene: TRBV9; j_gene: TRBJ1-1; abundance: .; len: 13; CDR3aa: CASSVGRASEAFF; CDR3nt: TGTGCCAGCAGCGTCGGCAGGGCGTCTGAAGCTTTCTTT
d_gene: .; v_gene: TRBV6-5; j_gene: TRBJ2-2; abundance: .; len: 16; CDR3aa: CASSYSMTVNTGELFF; CDR3nt: TGTGCCAGCAGTTACTCGATGACAGTCAACACCGGGGAGCTGTTTTTT
d_gene: .; v_gene: TRBV28; j_gene: TRBJ1-4; abundance: .; len: 14; CDR3aa: CASSSRAPDQKLFF; CDR3nt: TGTGCCAGCAGTTCCCGGGCCCCTGATCAAAAACTGTTTTTT
d_gene: TRBD1; v_gene: TRBV6-1; j_gene: TRBJ2-7; abundance: .; len: 14; CDR3aa: CASSVVTGGYEQYF; CDR3nt: TGTGCCAGCAGTGTTGTTACAGGGGGGTACGAGCAGTACTTC
d_gene: TRBD2; v_gene: TRBV27; j_gene: TRBJ2-5; abundance: .; len: 13; CDR3aa: CASSFTSGGTQYF; CDR3nt: TGTGCCAGCAGTTTTACGTCGGGAGGGACCCAGTACTTC
d_gene: .; v_gene: TRBV7-8; j_gene: TRBJ1-6; abundance: once; len: 13; CDR3aa: CASTYYINSPLHF; CDR3nt: TGTGCCAGCACCTACTACATAAATTCACCCCTCCACTTT
d_gene: TRBD2; v_gene: TRBV27; j_gene: TRBJ2-2; abundance: .; len: 17; CDR3aa: CASSQRLAGVRTGELFF; CDR3nt: TGTGCCAGCAGTCAGAGACTAGCGGGAGTACGTACCGGGGAGCTGTTTTTT
d_gene: .; v_gene: TRBV7-9; j_gene: TRBJ1-3; abundance: .; len: 12; CDR3aa: CASSRGENTIYF; CDR3nt: TGTGCCAGCAGCAGGGGGGAAAACACCATATATTTT
d_gene: .; v_gene: TRBV29-1; j_gene: TRBJ2-7; abundance: .; len: 13; CDR3aa: CSVGRGRAYEQCF; CDR3nt: TGCAGCGTTGGCAGAGGCCGCGCCTACGAGCAGTGCTTC
d_gene: TRBD2; v_gene: TRBV7-2; j_gene: TRBJ2-7; abundance: .; len: 15; CDR3aa: CASSLISGRAYEQYF; CDR3nt: TGTGCCAGCAGCTTAATTAGCGGGAGGGCCTACGAGCAGTACTTC
d_gene: .; v_gene: TRBV2; j_gene: TRBJ2-1; abundance: .; len: 13; CDR3aa: CAKEGISYNEQFF; CDR3nt: TGTGCCAAGGAGGGGATCTCCTACAATGAGCAGTTCTTC
d_gene: .; v_gene: TRBV11-2; j_gene: TRBJ2-3; abundance: .; len: 16; CDR3aa: CASSRNRGQYTDTQYF; CDR3nt: TGTGCCAGCAGCCGTAACCGGGGGCAGTACACAGATACGCAGTATTTT
d_gene: TRBD1; v_gene: TRBV4-1; j_gene: TRBJ2-1; abundance: .; len: 14; CDR3aa: CASSQRDRSNEQFF; CDR3nt: TGCGCCAGCAGCCAGAGGGACAGGAGCAATGAGCAGTTCTTC
d_gene: .; v_gene: TRBV5-5; j_gene: TRBJ1-2; abundance: .; len: 15; CDR3aa: CASSRWGPETYGYTF; CDR3nt: TGTGCCAGCAGCCGGTGGGGTCCTGAAACCTATGGCTACACCTTC
d_gene: .; v_gene: TRBV28; j_gene: TRBJ1-1; abundance: few; len: 15; CDR3aa: CASSFHREGDTEAFF; CDR3nt: TGTGCCAGCAGTTTCCACAGGGAAGGTGACACTGAAGCTTTCTTT
d_gene: TRBD1; v_gene: TRBV11-2; j_gene: TRBJ1-1; abundance: .; len: 16; CDR3aa: CASSLHRGIMNTEAFF; CDR3nt: TGTGCCAGCAGCTTGCACAGGGGGATCATGAACACTGAAGCTTTCTTT
d_gene: .; v_gene: TRBV4-1; j_gene: TRBJ1-2; abundance: few; len: 15; CDR3aa: CASSQDGSTNYGYTF; CDR3nt: TGCGCCAGCAGCCAAGATGGCAGTACTAACTATGGCTACACCTTC
d_gene: .; v_gene: TRBV4-1; j_gene: TRBJ2-6; abundance: .; len: 19; CDR3aa: CASSQTSGARGPGANVLTF; CDR3nt: TGCGCCAGCAGCCAAACCTCCGGGGCCCGCGGTCCTGGGGCCAACGTCCTGACTTTC
d_gene: TRBD2; v_gene: TRBV15; j_gene: TRBJ2-7; abundance: .; len: 14; CDR3aa: CATSGGTSGYEQYF; CDR3nt: TGTGCCACCAGCGGCGGGACTAGCGGTTACGAGCAGTACTTC
d_gene: .; v_gene: TRBV29-1; j_gene: TRBJ2-5; abundance: .; len: 10; CDR3aa: CSAHQETQYF; CDR3nt: TGCAGCGCCCACCAAGAGACCCAGTACTTC
d_gene: .; v_gene: TRBV28; j_gene: TRBJ2-7; abundance: .; len: 14; CDR3aa: CASRSGPRDHEQYF; CDR3nt: TGTGCCAGCAGGTCCGGTCCGCGGGACCACGAGCAGTACTTC
d_gene: .; v_gene: TRBV4-1; j_gene: TRBJ2-7; abundance: .; len: 14; CDR3aa: CASSQGSGVREQYF; CDR3nt: TGCGCCAGCAGCCAAGGGTCCGGGGTTCGCGAGCAGTACTTC
d_gene: .; v_gene: TRBV11-2; j_gene: TRBJ2-7; abundance: .; len: 16; CDR3aa: CASSLGVGGGSYEQYF; CDR3nt: TGTGCCAGCAGCTTAGGTGTCGGAGGGGGGTCCTACGAGCAGTACTTC
d_gene: .; v_gene: TRBV27; j_gene: TRBJ2-3; abundance: .; len: 15; CDR3aa: CASSLTAGTTDTQYF; CDR3nt: TGTGCCAGCAGTTTAACGGCGGGGACCACAGATACGCAGTATTTT
d_gene: TRBD1; v_gene: TRBV7-9; j_gene: TRBJ1-5; abundance: .; len: 14; CDR3aa: CASSPRGPEEAQHF; CDR3nt: TGTGCCAGCAGTCCTAGGGGGCCGGAAGAGGCCCAGCATTTT
d_gene: .; v_gene: TRBV18; j_gene: TRBJ2-6; abundance: .; len: 17; CDR3aa: CASSQNEPGAGANVLTF; CDR3nt: TGTGCCAGCTCACAAAACGAACCGGGAGCTGGGGCCAACGTCCTGACTTTC
d_gene: .; v_gene: TRBV5-1; j_gene: TRBJ1-1; abundance: .; len: 13; CDR3aa: CASSIQGFTEAFF; CDR3nt: TGCGCCAGCAGCATTCAGGGTTTCACTGAAGCTTTCTTT
d_gene: .; v_gene: TRBV6-1; j_gene: TRBJ2-2; abundance: once; len: 16; CDR3aa: CATRERIQTGYGELFF; CDR3nt: TGTGCCACCAGAGAAAGGATCCAGACAGGTTACGGGGAGCTGTTTTTT
d_gene: TRBD2; v_gene: TRBV5-1; j_gene: TRBJ2-2; abundance: .; len: 15; CDR3aa: CASSFGTSISGELFF; CDR3nt: TGCGCCAGCAGCTTCGGGACTAGCATCTCCGGGGAGCTGTTTTTT
d_gene: .; v_gene: TRBV28; j_gene: TRBJ1-1; abundance: .; len: 13; CDR3aa: CASRAGEALAAFF; CDR3nt: TGTGCCAGCAGGGCGGGAGAGGCGCTTGCGGCTTTCTTT
d_gene: TRBD1; v_gene: TRBV27; j_gene: TRBJ2-5; abundance: .; len: 16; CDR3aa: CASSFFGTGKVETQYF; CDR3nt: TGTGCCAGCAGTTTTTTCGGGACAGGAAAAGTGGAGACCCAGTACTTC
d_gene: .; v_gene: TRBV5-1; j_gene: TRBJ1-3; abundance: few; len: 15; CDR3aa: CASSSDTGLGNTIYF; CDR3nt: TGCGCCAGCAGCTCGGACACAGGGCTGGGGAACACCATATATTTT
d_gene: TRBD2; v_gene: TRBV7-9; j_gene: TRBJ2-5; abundance: .; len: 15; CDR3aa: CASSSYSGGPETQYF; CDR3nt: TGTGCCAGCAGCTCCTACTCGGGAGGGCCAGAGACCCAGTACTTC
d_gene: .; v_gene: TRBV9; j_gene: TRBJ1-2; abundance: .; len: 14; CDR3aa: CASSTHPENNGYTF; CDR3nt: TGTGCCAGCAGCACACACCCCGAGAACAATGGCTACACCTTC
d_gene: TRBD1; v_gene: TRBV4-2; j_gene: TRBJ2-3; abundance: once; len: 18; CDR3aa: CASSQKTGTGGMADTQYF; CDR3nt: TGTGCCAGCAGCCAAAAAACGGGGACAGGGGGGATGGCAGATACGCAGTATTTT
d_gene: .; v_gene: TRBV11-2; j_gene: TRBJ2-3; abundance: .; len: 15; CDR3aa: CASTSQRVYTDTQYF; CDR3nt: TGTGCCAGCACCTCCCAAAGAGTTTACACAGATACGCAGTATTTT
d_gene: .; v_gene: TRBV10-1; j_gene: TRBJ1-1; abundance: .; len: 12; CDR3aa: CAIDLGTPEAFF; CDR3nt: TGCGCCATAGATCTAGGGACCCCTGAAGCTTTCTTT
d_gene: TRBD2; v_gene: TRBV7-3; j_gene: TRBJ2-3; abundance: .; len: 17; CDR3aa: CASSETRAGPYTDTQYF; CDR3nt: TGTGCCAGCAGCGAAACACGAGCGGGACCTTACACAGATACGCAGTATTTT
d_gene: TRBD2; v_gene: TRBV14; j_gene: TRBJ2-2; abundance: .; len: 18; CDR3aa: CASSHAFGLAGDTGELFF; CDR3nt: TGTGCCAGCAGCCATGCATTCGGACTAGCGGGAGACACCGGGGAGCTGTTTTTT
d_gene: .; v_gene: TRBV11-2; j_gene: TRBJ2-7; abundance: .; len: 17; CDR3aa: CASSPISRRGLSYEQYF; CDR3nt: TGTGCCAGCAGCCCCATCTCGAGACGGGGGCTCTCCTACGAGCAGTACTTC